Following are 2 T cell receptor beta chains from one sample sequenced in a study of blood T cell repertoires in COVID-19. Method: immunoSEQ multiplex PCR; TCRdb's copy keeps in-frame clones and lacks some. The sample yields fewer than 250,000 clones, roughly 80% seen once. Material for sequencing was peripheral blood. The receptors originated from a woman aged 45-65 years with acute or convalescent COVID-19.

The V gene is TRBV2, the J gene TRBJ2-3, with 8 bases aligning to TRBD1. The CDR3 extends over 14 amino acids. Germline CDR1 reads SNHLY; CDR2 reads FYNNEI. The J segment lost 2 bases and the V segment lost 8 bases, leaving 6 bases of the junction unmatched. This chain's CDR3 is CASRQGSNTDTQYF. The CDR3 coding sequence is TGTGCCAGCCGACAGGGGAGTAACACAGATACGCAGTATTTT. Filled out from reference TRBV2 and TRBJ2-3, the complete variable domain reads EPEVTQTPSHQVTQMGQEVILRCVPISNHLYFYWYRQILGQKVEFLVSFYNNEISEKSEIFDDQFSVERPDGSNFTLKIRSTKLEDSAMYFCASRQGSNTDTQYFGPGTRLTVL.

This clone was detected a few times. J is TRBJ2-1 and V is TRBV24-1, with D perhaps TRBD1 (6 bases). The V gene's germline CDR1 is KGHDR and CDR2 SFDVKD. The V and J ends lost 3 bases and 5 bases respectively, with 16 bases between them. The length of the CDR3 is 16 residues. The CDR3 nucleotides are TGTGCCACCAGTGATCCCCGTGAACAGGGCAACAATGAGCAGTTCTTC. It yields the protein CATSDPREQGNNEQFF.